The clone carrying this T cell receptor (beta chain) appeared many times. Its antigen is not identified. The record originates from a study of T cells in Graves' hyperthyroidism and ophthalmopathy. About the study: Once the initial diagnosis was made, peripheral blood was obtained before any treatment. Whole-study results and caveats: Most thyroid clonotypes expanded above 0.001 appeared in blood too.

Germline V gene lookup returns CDR1 SGHTA and CDR2 FQGNSA. This CDR3 has 16 amino acids. Unmatched junction bases numbered 12, after V lost 5 bases and J lost 4 bases. From RNA transcripts, TCR beta CDR3 regions were amplified. First-round RT-PCR with HTBI primers amplified the TCR CDR3 region. TCRdb recomputed calls from the multiplex PCR reads with MiXCR, one row per CDR3 protein. Here the sample spans some 560,000 distinct CDR3 sequences, around 15% being singletons. The rearrangement links TRBV7-2 to TRBJ2-7, with 9 bases lining up with TRBD1. This clonotype was obtained from a woman in her forties with Graves' hyperthyroidism. Input material: blood. The DNA for the CDR3 is TGTGCCAGCAGCACCGGACCGGGACAGGGTTATTACGAGCAGTACTTC. Translated, it gives CASSTGPGQGYYEQYF.